This T cell receptor beta chain was retrieved from a study of T-cell memory formation after mild COVID-19. Study-wide context: TCR clusters showed largely donor specificity.

Germline loops: CDR1 SGHRS, CDR2 YFSETQ. The V gene lost 2 bases and the J gene lost 5 bases, with 1 base spanning the gap. The CDR3 sequence is 11 residues long. This clonotype was seen many times. One entry per CDR3 protein, called by TCRdb with MiXCR from the 5' RACE reads. The sample has under 250,000 distinct CDR3 sequences; 15% to 19% are singletons. The sample comprised PBMCs or a T cell subset sorted from them (not recorded which). The source is an adult woman who had mild COVID-19 (a few samples of this study predate the infection). Cell type and time point are not known. The chain joins TRBV5-1 to TRBJ2-2, with D uncertain. Here the CDR3 DNA reads TGCGCCAGCAGCTTTACCGGGGAGCTGTTTTTT. Translation: CASSFTGELFF.